Below, 14 T cell receptor beta chains from the same sample are listed, as sequenced in a study of blood T cell repertoires in COVID-19. TCRdb keeps only in-frame clones here, not all; method: immunoSEQ multiplex PCR. Of under 150,000 clones detected, 80% to 85% appear once; the ten largest clones hold 3.5% to 4.5%. Sequencing used peripheral blood. These receptors came from a woman in her sixties or seventies with acute or convalescent COVID-19.

This chain links TRBV19 with TRBJ1-1; possibly TRBD1 for D (5 bases). The CDR3 extends over 13 amino acids. Trimming removed 1 base from V and 6 bases from J, with 9 bases in between. Germline V gives CDR1 LNHDA, CDR2 SQIVND (reference sequence). CDR3 amino acids: CASSIGRGAEAFF. The CDR3 bases are TGTGCCAGTAGTATAGGACGGGGGGCTGAAGCTTTCTTT.

The chain joins TRBV18 to TRBJ1-1; a possible D gene is TRBD1 (6 bases). CDR3 length: 17 amino acids. The germline gives CDR1 KGHSH, CDR2 LQKENI. Trimming shortened V by 5 bases and J by 1 base, and 20 bases separated the two germline ends. CDR3 nucleotides: TGTGCCAGCTCATCAGGACAGAGCCCGGCTTGGAACACTGAAGCTTTCTTT. As protein: CASSSGQSPAWNTEAFF.

The V gene is TRBV9, the J gene TRBJ2-3; TRBD2 aligns across 7 bases. Per germline, CDR1 SGDLS and CDR2 YYNGEE. This CDR3 region has 18 residues. Unmatched junction bases numbered 20, after V lost 8 bases and J lost 2 bases. The CDR3 nucleotides read TGTGCCAGTGTACTGGGGGGGGGAGCCCCTACCGCCACAGATACGCAGTATTTT. As protein: CASVLGGGAPTATDTQYF.

V and J are TRBV7-8 and TRBJ2-2; D gene uncertain. CDR3 length: 16 amino acids. The germline gives CDR1 SGHVS, CDR2 FQNEAQ. The V and J ends lost 6 bases and 5 bases respectively, with 19 bases between them. CDR3 protein: CASRPPLGAVTGELFF. DNA for the CDR3: TGTGCCAGCAGGCCTCCCCTAGGCGCGGTGACCGGGGAGCTGTTTTTT.

This clone was counted only a few times. The chain links TRBV7-9 to TRBJ2-1, with a weak D call TRBD2 (5 bases). Germline V gene lookup returns CDR1 SEHNR and CDR2 FQNEAQ (reference sequence). The CDR3 has 12 residues. Trimming took off 5 bases at V and 3 bases at J, with 5 bases between the two ends. CDR3 residues: CASSRDYNEQFF. CDR3 DNA sequence: TGTGCCAGCAGCCGGGACTACAATGAGCAGTTCTTC.

This clone appeared once. The V and J genes are TRBV4-3 and TRBJ2-1; possible D gene TRBD2, 6 bases. This CDR3 is 15 amino acids long. CDR1 LGHNA and CDR2 YSLEER come from the germline V gene. V lost 3 bases and J 5 bases, leaving 14 bases between the germline ends. The DNA for the CDR3 is TGCGCCAGCAGCCAGGTTAGCGGCACCAACAATGAGCAGTTCTTC. Encoded protein: CASSQVSGTNNEQFF.

The chain combines TRBV2 with TRBJ2-1; 7 bases align to TRBD2. Germline V lookup: CDR1 SNHLY, CDR2 FYNNEI. The trim removed 1 base at V and 0 bases at J, leaving 3 bases unmatched. This CDR3 is built from 16 residues. The CDR3 DNA follows: TGTGCCAGCAGTGAAGGGCGGGAGAGCTCCTACAATGAGCAGTTCTTC. Translating it yields CASSEGRESSYNEQFF.

The CDR3 nucleotides read TGTGCCATACAAGACAGTAACTATGGCTACACCTTC. It is translated as CAIQDSNYGYTF. The rearrangement links TRBV30 to TRBJ1-2; the D gene is possibly TRBD1 (5 bases). V was shortened by 8 bases and J by 1 base, with 11 bases between the two germline ends. The germline V gene encodes CDR1 GTSNPN and CDR2 SVGIG (reference sequence). The CDR3 totals 12 residues.

The V call is TRBV9, the J call TRBJ1-2; 8 bases fit TRBD1. The V and J ends lost 3 bases and 4 bases, in that order; junction bases with no gene match: 11. The CDR3 is 16 residues long. CDR1 and CDR2 (germline): SGDLS, YYNGEE. The CDR3 DNA sequence: TGTGCCAGCAGCGGGACAGGGAGGAATAAATTCTATGGCTACACCTTC. Its protein is CASSGTGRNKFYGYTF.

This chain links TRBV2 with TRBJ1-2, with D possibly TRBD1 on 6 matching bases. CDR1 and CDR2 from the germline V gene are SNHLY and FYNNEI. This CDR3 has 13 residues. Trimming took 2 bases from V and 5 from J, leaving 9 bases between them. The CDR3 here is CASSERQGYGYTF. CDR3 sequence (DNA): TGTGCCAGCAGTGAAAGGCAGGGGTATGGCTACACCTTC.

The chain recombines TRBV27 with TRBJ2-2; a weak D match, TRBD2 (6 bases). Trimming stripped 8 bases from V and 0 bases from J, with 22 bases between. Germline loops: CDR1 MNHEY, CDR2 SMNVEV (reference sequence). The CDR3 consists of 18 residues. This chain's CDR3 is CASGGNRFGTPNTGELFF. DNA for the CDR3: TGTGCCAGCGGGGGGAACAGGTTCGGGACTCCGAACACCGGGGAGCTGTTTTTT.

The chain recombines TRBV5-4 with TRBJ2-3; weak D call: TRBD1 (6 bases). Germline V gives CDR1 SGHNT, CDR2 YYREEE (reference sequence). The CDR3 runs to 15 residues. Deletions cut 5 bases from V and 6 bases from J, with 19 bases between. The CDR3 is CASRADRPLTDTQYF. The CDR3 DNA sequence: TGTGCCAGCAGAGCTGACAGGCCCCTAACCGATACGCAGTATTTT. Looking up the rest from reference TRBV5-4 and TRBJ2-3 gives the full variable domain: ETGVTQSPTHLIKTRGQQVTLRCSSQSGHNTVSWYQQALGQGPQFIFQYYREEENGRGNFPPRFSGLQFPNYSSELNVNALELDDSALYLCASRADRPLTDTQYFGPGTRLTVL.

The V call is TRBV27, the J call TRBJ1-6; 9 bases match TRBD1. After removal of 7 bases from V and 9 bases from J, the junction contained 7 bases not matched to a gene. The germline CDR1 and CDR2 sequences are MNHEY and SMNVEV (reference sequence). The CDR3 loop spans 14 amino acids. Written as DNA, the CDR3 is TGTGCCAGCACCTCGGACAGGGGTGCTTCACCCCTCCACTTT. It specifies CASTSDRGASPLHF.

V gene TRBV28 combines with J gene TRBJ2-3; 7 bases are shared with TRBD2. Germline CDR1 MDHEN, CDR2 SYDVKM. V lost 6 bases, J lost 1 base, and 19 bases stayed unmatched. This CDR3 is 19 amino acids long. CDR3 sequence reads: CASSLGASGYEVGTDTQYF. CDR3 DNA: TGTGCCAGCAGCCTAGGGGCTAGCGGATATGAGGTGGGCACAGATACGCAGTATTTT.